The 24 T cell receptor beta chains presented below share a single source sample, sequenced in a study of cytomegalovirus exposure and HLA in healthy donors. The protocol was immunoSEQ multiplex PCR, while the TCRdb copy is restricted to in-frame clones and leaves out a portion. The table lists over 200,000 clones, around 91% of them singletons, with approximately 0.34% in the top ten. Sequencing was carried out using PBMCs. The receptors originated from a woman younger than 30 in good health and CMV-seronegative.

V usage is TRBV5-1 and J usage is TRBJ1-6; the D gene is possibly TRBD1 (5 bases). Per the germline V gene, CDR1 is SGHRS and CDR2 is YFSETQ. Trimming stripped 3 bases from V and 1 base from J, with 14 bases between. The CDR3 sequence is 17 residues long. The CDR3 spells CASSYGGGRSYNSPLHF. CDR3 nucleotide sequence: TGCGCCAGCAGCTACGGGGGAGGGCGTTCCTATAATTCACCCCTCCACTTT. The variable domain in full, with the rest retrieved from reference TRBV5-1 and TRBJ1-6, is KAGVTQTPRYLIKTRGQQVTLSCSPISGHRSVSWYQQTPGQGLQFLFEYFSETQRNKGNFPGRFSGRQFSNSRSEMNVSTLELGDSALYLCASSYGGGRSYNSPLHFGNGTRLTVT.

This rearrangement joins TRBV14 to TRBJ2-5; 10 bases align to TRBD2. The germline gives CDR1 SGHDN, CDR2 FVKESK. This CDR3 has 15 residues. V shed 3 bases, J shed 7 bases, and the junction held 8 bases outside the gene matches. The chain's CDR3 is CASSHLAGAPGTQYF. CDR3 DNA: TGTGCCAGCAGCCACCTAGCGGGGGCCCCGGGGACCCAGTACTTC.

V and J are TRBV7-2 and TRBJ2-3, with TRBD1 as a possible D gene (6 bases). V dropped 3 bases and J dropped 5 bases, with 9 bases sitting between them. Germline V gene sequence: CDR1 SGHTA, CDR2 FQGNSA. The CDR3 length is 13 residues. CDR3 loop: CASSFIQGDTQYF. CDR3 sequence (DNA): TGTGCCAGCAGCTTTATACAGGGAGATACGCAGTATTTT.

The V and J genes are TRBV5-4 and TRBJ2-3, with a tentative D call TRBD2 (5 bases). Germline V gene lookup returns CDR1 SGHNT and CDR2 YYREEE (reference sequence). The CDR3 runs to 15 residues. V lost 0 bases to trimming and J lost 1 base, with 9 bases between them. CDR3 in DNA: TGTGCCAGCAGCTTGGGTCGGGAAGGCACAGATACGCAGTATTTT. It is translated as CASSLGREGTDTQYF.

The chain is built from TRBV27 and TRBJ2-2, with 8 bases identical to TRBD1. Germline V gene sequence: CDR1 MNHEY, CDR2 SMNVEV (reference sequence). The CDR3 length is 14 residues. The J segment lost 7 bases and the V segment lost 6 bases, leaving 7 bases of the junction unmatched. The CDR3 coding sequence is TGTGCCAGCAGCACCGGGACAGGCGGCGGGGAGCTGTTTTTT. Amino acid sequence: CASSTGTGGGELFF.

The genes are TRBV15 and TRBJ1-2; the match to TRBD1 covers 7 bases. The CDR3 has 14 amino acids. The V gene end was trimmed by 4 bases and the J gene end by 4 bases; junction bases not matched to a gene: 6. CDR1 is LNHNV, CDR2 YYDKDF, per germline (reference sequence). The CDR3 loop is CATSKGQSTYGYTF. CDR3 nucleotides: TGTGCCACCAGCAAGGGACAGTCAACCTATGGCTACACCTTC.

V usage is TRBV4-1 and J usage is TRBJ2-1; D is possibly TRBD2 (6 bases). CDR1 and CDR2 (germline): MGHRA, YSYEKL. V was pared by 6 bases and J by 6 bases, with 6 bases between. This CDR3 spans 11 amino acids. CDR3 loop: CASRGGNEQFF. The CDR3 DNA is TGCGCCAGCAGGGGGGGCAATGAGCAGTTCTTC.

The V gene is TRBV18, the J gene TRBJ1-2; no firm D call. Germline assignment: CDR1 KGHSH and CDR2 LQKENI. Trimming shortened V by 3 bases and J by 9 bases, and 14 bases separated the two germline ends. CDR3 length: 13 residues. The CDR3 DNA sequence: TGTGCCAGCTCACCGATGGAGGGCAGGAGCTACACCTTC. It encodes CASSPMEGRSYTF.

This clone was counted once. V is TRBV7-6 and J is TRBJ1-1, with D hard to call. There are 13 residues in the CDR3. Germline loops: CDR1 SGHVS, CDR2 FNYEAQ. V was trimmed by 5 bases and J by 3 bases, leaving 10 bases between them. The CDR3 coding sequence is TGTGCCAGCAGCGCATACGGGGACACTGAAGCTTTCTTT. Translation gives CASSAYGDTEAFF.

The chain links TRBV10-2 to TRBJ2-7; 8 bases line up with TRBD1. Germline V lookup: CDR1 WSHSY, CDR2 SAAADI. The CDR3 sequence is 15 residues long. V trimming: 6 bases; J trimming: 4 bases; junction bases outside the gene matches: 11. CDR3: CASRPQDRVDYEQYF. The CDR3 bases are TGCGCCAGCAGGCCCCAGGACAGGGTAGATTACGAGCAGTACTTC.

J is TRBJ1-3 and V is TRBV15, with D unresolved. Germline V gives CDR1 LNHNV, CDR2 YYDKDF (reference sequence). The V and J ends lost 0 bases and 0 bases respectively, with 24 bases between them. The CDR3 runs 21 residues. The CDR3 DNA reads as TGTGCCACCAGCAGAGACATAGCGCAGATATCAAAAGACAACTCTGGAAACACCATATATTTT. The encoded protein is CATSRDIAQISKDNSGNTIYF.

The table lists this clone with a few counts. The chain is built from TRBV28 and TRBJ2-1, with 12 bases fitting TRBD2. Germline CDR1 and CDR2: MDHEN and SYDVKM. J gave up 4 bases and V 4 bases, and 5 bases lay outside the gene matches. The CDR3 runs 16 residues. The CDR3 sequence is CASSSASGGVYNEQFF. The DNA of the CDR3 is TGTGCCAGCAGTTCTGCTAGCGGGGGGGTTTACAATGAGCAGTTCTTC.

This clone was observed a few times. This chain links TRBV18 with TRBJ2-7; D gene ambiguous. V lost 3 bases and J 2 bases, leaving 14 bases between the germline ends. Per the germline V gene, CDR1 is KGHSH and CDR2 is LQKENI. The CDR3 has 15 amino acids. Written as DNA, the CDR3 is TGTGCCAGCTCACCGACGGTCGGCGGAACCTACGAGCAGTACTTC. It specifies CASSPTVGGTYEQYF.

The chain recombines TRBV19 with TRBJ1-2, with a weak D call TRBD1 (6 bases). Trimming removed 1 base at V and 4 bases at J, with 10 bases between. Germline assignment: CDR1 LNHDA and CDR2 SQIVND (reference sequence). The CDR3 spans 14 residues. In DNA form, the CDR3 reads TGTGCCAGTAGTATAGGGGGGCGCGCCTATGGCTACACCTTC. Its protein product is CASSIGGRAYGYTF.

The chain uses TRBV25-1 and TRBJ1-2, with D maybe TRBD1 (6 bases). Trimming took 4 bases from V and 8 from J, leaving 14 bases between them. Per the germline V gene, CDR1 is MGHDK and CDR2 is SYGVNS. The CDR3 consists of 13 residues. This chain's CDR3 is CASSVVGGGGYTF. CDR3 coding DNA: TGTGCCAGCAGTGTGGTTGGGGGCGGGGGCTACACCTTC.

The genes are TRBV7-9 and TRBJ2-5; D remains unclear. This CDR3 is built from 14 residues. V dropped 1 base and J dropped 1 base, with 7 bases sitting between them. Per the germline V gene, CDR1 is SEHNR and CDR2 is FQNEAQ (reference sequence). The CDR3 sequence: CASSLGAVQETQYF. CDR3 in DNA: TGTGCCAGCAGCTTAGGGGCAGTCCAAGAGACCCAGTACTTC.

This clone is a singleton in its sample. The chain is built from TRBV28 and TRBJ2-5; 9 bases match TRBD2. The V segment lost 3 bases and the J segment 1 base; nucleotides outside the gene matches: 6. This CDR3 is 16 amino acids long. CDR1 is MDHEN, CDR2 SYDVKM, per germline. DNA for the CDR3: TGTGCCAGCAGTTTGGGTATAGCGGGGGCCCAAGAGACCCAGTACTTC. This encodes CASSLGIAGAQETQYF.

As to this clone: At one of its ends the junction is not consistent with the germline gene, which may arise from a read error. The V and J genes are TRBV9 and TRBJ2-1; tentatively, D is TRBD2 (7 bases). The CDR3 loop spans 16 amino acids. Germline V gene data show CDR1 as SGDLS and CDR2 as YYNGEE. DNA for the CDR3: TGTGCCCGCAGCGGCGGGGGCGGGGGAGACTACAATGAGCAGTTCTTC. It is translated as CARSGGGGGDYNEQFF.

This clone was counted once. The gene calls are TRBV7-9 and TRBJ2-7, with 8 nucleotides matching TRBD2. Germline V gives CDR1 SEHNR, CDR2 FQNEAQ (reference sequence). The length of the CDR3 is 16 residues. Losses at the gene ends were 5 bases for V and 2 bases for J; bases not matched to a gene: 11. The chain's CDR3 is CASSRYWRGAPYEQYV. CDR3 nucleotides: TGTGCCAGCAGCCGTTACTGGCGGGGGGCTCCCTACGAGCAGTACGTC.

This sequence joins TRBV7-9 and TRBJ1-2; the D gene is possibly TRBD1 (5 bases). Looked up from germline, CDR1 is SEHNR and CDR2 is FQNEAQ (reference sequence). The CDR3 extends over 15 amino acids. V lost 5 bases, J lost 4 bases, and 17 bases lay in between. CDR3: CASSPAGPRGYGYTF. The CDR3 bases are TGTGCCAGCAGCCCAGCGGGACCCCGGGGCTATGGCTACACCTTC.

CDR3 region: CASSPTNTLYNEQFF. In DNA form, the CDR3 reads TGTGCCAGCAGTCCAACTAATACGCTATACAATGAGCAGTTCTTC. The chain combines TRBV27 with TRBJ2-1; D gene uncertain. Trimming shortened V by 5 bases and J by 4 bases, and 15 bases separated the two germline ends. The CDR3 sequence is 15 residues long. Germline CDR1 is MNHEY and CDR2 is SMNVEV (reference sequence).

This clone has just a few counts. This chain connects TRBV30 to TRBJ1-6; 7 nucleotides line up with TRBD1. This CDR3 spans 13 amino acids. The trim removed 7 bases at V and 7 bases at J, leaving 7 bases unmatched. CDR1 is GTSNPN, CDR2 SVGIG, per germline (reference sequence). For the CDR3, the DNA is TGTGCCTACCTACAGGGGATCAATTCACCCCTCCACTTT. This encodes CAYLQGINSPLHF.

The chain employs TRBV28 and TRBJ2-1, with TRBD2 as a possible D gene (5 bases). This CDR3 has 14 amino acids. Trimming took off 3 bases at V and 2 bases at J, with 8 bases between the two ends. Germline values: CDR1 MDHEN, CDR2 SYDVKM. CDR3: CASSFTGTYNEQFF. CDR3 nucleotide sequence: TGTGCCAGCAGTTTTACCGGGACCTACAATGAGCAGTTCTTC.

The chain is built from TRBV30 and TRBJ1-6; the match to TRBD1 covers 7 bases. Losses at the gene ends were 7 bases for V and 7 bases for J; bases not matched to a gene: 7. Looked up from germline, CDR1 is GTSNPN and CDR2 is SVGIG (reference sequence). CDR3 size: 13 residues. The CDR3, as DNA: TGTGCCTCTAGGGCAGGGGGAAATTCACCCCTCCACTTT. Its protein product is CASRAGGNSPLHF.